This passage covers 5 T cell receptor beta chains from one sample sequenced in a study of blood T cell repertoires in COVID-19. Libraries were prepared by immunoSEQ multiplex PCR; TCRdb keeps only in-frame clonotypes and omits some of them. The top ten hold about 20% of the sample, which has 55,000 to 70,000 clones, more than 75% seen once. The sequencing sample was made of peripheral blood. These receptors were obtained from a woman in her sixties with acute or convalescent COVID-19.

The chain joins TRBV5-6 to TRBJ2-5; a possible D gene is TRBD2 (5 bases). Germline-derived CDR1 and CDR2 are SGHDT and YYEEEE. Trimming removed 0 bases from V and 4 bases from J, with 7 bases in between. CDR3 length: 13 amino acids. CDR3 DNA sequence: TGTGCCAGCAGCTTGGCGGGGAGAGAGACCCAGTACTTC. Its translation is CASSLAGRETQYF.

The gene calls are TRBV3-1 (or the pseudogene TRBV3-2) and TRBJ2-1, with 8 bases matching TRBD2. Trimming at V came to 1 base and at J to 3 bases, leaving 2 bases not matched to a gene. CDR1 LGHDT and CDR2 YNNKEL come from the germline V gene (reference sequence). The CDR3 consists of 15 residues. In DNA form, the CDR3 reads TGTGCCAGCAGCCAAGCGGGACTAGACTACAATGAGCAGTTCTTC. Encoded protein: CASSQAGLDYNEQFF.

This clone was observed a single time. The chain uses TRBV7-9 and TRBJ2-7; 8 positions agree with TRBD1. V shed 5 bases, J shed 9 bases, and the junction held 6 bases outside the gene matches. CDR1 and CDR2 (germline): SEHNR, FQNEAQ (reference sequence). The CDR3 covers 12 residues. Here the CDR3 reads CASSEGQAAQYF. For the CDR3, the DNA is TGTGCCAGCAGCGAGGGACAGGCTGCGCAGTACTTC.

The CDR3 loop is CASSVGWNSGANVLTF. CDR3 sequence (DNA): TGTGCCAGCAGCGTGGGCTGGAACTCTGGGGCCAACGTCCTGACTTTC. This chain joins TRBV9 and TRBJ2-6; no definite D call. Trimming stripped 2 bases from V and 0 bases from J, with 9 bases between. The CDR3 spans 16 residues. CDR1 and CDR2 (germline): SGDLS, YYNGEE.

CDR3 in DNA: TGTGCCAGCCACAGGACAGGGGGGGCCTACGAGCAGTACTTC. It specifies CASHRTGGAYEQYF. The V and J genes are TRBV6-5 and TRBJ2-7, with 10 bases aligning to TRBD1. Trimming removed 8 bases from V and 2 bases from J; junction bases left unmatched: 6. This CDR3 region has 14 residues. CDR1 and CDR2 (germline): MNHEY, SVGAGI.